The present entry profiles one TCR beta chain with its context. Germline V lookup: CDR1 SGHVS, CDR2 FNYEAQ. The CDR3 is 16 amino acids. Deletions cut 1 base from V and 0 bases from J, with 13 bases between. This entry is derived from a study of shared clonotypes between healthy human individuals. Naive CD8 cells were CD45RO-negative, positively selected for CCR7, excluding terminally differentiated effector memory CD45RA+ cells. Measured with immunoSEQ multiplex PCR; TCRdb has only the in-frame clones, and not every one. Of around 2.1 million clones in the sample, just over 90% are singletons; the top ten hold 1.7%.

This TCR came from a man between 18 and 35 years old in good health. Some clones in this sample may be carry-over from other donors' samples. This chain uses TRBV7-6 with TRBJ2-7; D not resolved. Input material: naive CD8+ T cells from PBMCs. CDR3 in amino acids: CASSLVAEATSYEQYF. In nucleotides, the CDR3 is TGTGCCAGCAGCTTAGTCGCGGAAGCAACCTCCTACGAGCAGTACTTC.